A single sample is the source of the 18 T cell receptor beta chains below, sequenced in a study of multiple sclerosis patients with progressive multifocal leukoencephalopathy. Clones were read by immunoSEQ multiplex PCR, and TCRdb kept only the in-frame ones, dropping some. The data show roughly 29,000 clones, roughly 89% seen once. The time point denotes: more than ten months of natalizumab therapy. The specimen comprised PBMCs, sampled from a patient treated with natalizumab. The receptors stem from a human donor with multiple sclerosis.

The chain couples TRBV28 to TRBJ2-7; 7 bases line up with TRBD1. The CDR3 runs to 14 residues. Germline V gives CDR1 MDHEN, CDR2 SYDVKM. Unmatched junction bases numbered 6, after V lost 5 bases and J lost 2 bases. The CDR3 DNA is TGTGCCAGCAGTGCTCCGGGACAGACCTACGAGCAGTACTTC. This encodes CASSAPGQTYEQYF.

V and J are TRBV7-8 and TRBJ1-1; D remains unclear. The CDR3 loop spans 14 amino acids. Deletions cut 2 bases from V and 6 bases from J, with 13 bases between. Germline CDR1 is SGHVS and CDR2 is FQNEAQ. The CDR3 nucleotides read TGTGCCAGCAGCTTAATTTTGGCGCAGGCTGAAGCTTTCTTT. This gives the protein CASSLILAQAEAFF.

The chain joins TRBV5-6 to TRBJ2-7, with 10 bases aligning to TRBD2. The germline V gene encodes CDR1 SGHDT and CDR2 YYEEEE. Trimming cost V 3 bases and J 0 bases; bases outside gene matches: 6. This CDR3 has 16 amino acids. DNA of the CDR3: TGTGCCAGCAGCTCGGAGGGACTAGCGACCTCCTACGAGCAGTACTTC. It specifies CASSSEGLATSYEQYF.

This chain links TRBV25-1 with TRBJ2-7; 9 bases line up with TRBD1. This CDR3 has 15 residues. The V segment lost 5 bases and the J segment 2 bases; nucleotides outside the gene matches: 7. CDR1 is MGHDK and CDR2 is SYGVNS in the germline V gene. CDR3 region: CASSPTGQGTYEQYF. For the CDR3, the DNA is TGTGCCAGCAGTCCTACCGGACAGGGGACCTACGAGCAGTACTTC.

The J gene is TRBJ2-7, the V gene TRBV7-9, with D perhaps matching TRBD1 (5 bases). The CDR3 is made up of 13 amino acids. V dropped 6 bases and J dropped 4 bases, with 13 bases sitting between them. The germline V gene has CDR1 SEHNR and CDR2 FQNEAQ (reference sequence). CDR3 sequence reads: CASSLTASYEQYF. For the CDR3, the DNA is TGTGCCAGCAGTTTGACAGCTTCTTACGAGCAGTACTTC.

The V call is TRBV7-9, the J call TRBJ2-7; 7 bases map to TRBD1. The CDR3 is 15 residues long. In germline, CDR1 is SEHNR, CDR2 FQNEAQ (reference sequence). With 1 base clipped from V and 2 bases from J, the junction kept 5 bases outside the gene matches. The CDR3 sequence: CASSLGDSPPYEQYF. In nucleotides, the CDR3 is TGTGCCAGCAGCTTAGGGGACAGCCCGCCCTACGAGCAGTACTTC.

The CDR3 protein is CAWSIRQGPYEQYF. CDR3 nucleotide sequence: TGTGCCTGGAGCATTCGACAGGGCCCCTACGAGCAGTACTTC. This chain links TRBV30 with TRBJ2-7; 7 nucleotides align to TRBD1. The CDR3 sequence is 14 residues long. Germline lookup yields CDR1 GTSNPN and CDR2 SVGIG (reference sequence). Unmatched junction bases numbered 7, after V lost 3 bases and J lost 2 bases.

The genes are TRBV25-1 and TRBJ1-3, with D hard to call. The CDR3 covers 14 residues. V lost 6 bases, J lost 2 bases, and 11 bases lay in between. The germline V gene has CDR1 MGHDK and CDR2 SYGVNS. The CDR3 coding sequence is TGTGCCAGCAGAAGAGATAGTCCTGGAAACACCATATATTTT. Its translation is CASRRDSPGNTIYF.

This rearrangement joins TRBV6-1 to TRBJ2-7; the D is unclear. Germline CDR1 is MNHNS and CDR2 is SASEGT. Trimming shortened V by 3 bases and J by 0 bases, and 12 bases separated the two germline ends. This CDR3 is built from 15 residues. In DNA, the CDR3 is TGTGCCAGCAGTGAGGTTTTCCTGAGCTCCTACGAGCAGTACTTC. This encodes CASSEVFLSSYEQYF.

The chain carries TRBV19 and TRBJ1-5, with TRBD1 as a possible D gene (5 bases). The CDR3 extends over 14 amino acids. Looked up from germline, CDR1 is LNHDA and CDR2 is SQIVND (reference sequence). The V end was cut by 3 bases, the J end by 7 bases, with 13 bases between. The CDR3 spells CASSMRGEEQPQHF. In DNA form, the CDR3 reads TGTGCCAGTAGTATGAGAGGGGAAGAGCAGCCCCAGCATTTT.

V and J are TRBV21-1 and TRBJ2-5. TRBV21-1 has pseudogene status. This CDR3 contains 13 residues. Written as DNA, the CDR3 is TGTGCCACCCAAAGGGGGGATCAAGAGACCCAGTACTTC. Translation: CATQRGDQETQYF.

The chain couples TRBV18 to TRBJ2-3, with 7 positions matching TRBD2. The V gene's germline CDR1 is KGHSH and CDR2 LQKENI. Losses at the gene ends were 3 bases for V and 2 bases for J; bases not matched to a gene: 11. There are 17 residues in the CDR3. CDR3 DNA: TGTGCCAGCTCACCTTTACCTATGAGCGGGACCACAGATACGCAGTATTTT. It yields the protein CASSPLPMSGTTDTQYF.

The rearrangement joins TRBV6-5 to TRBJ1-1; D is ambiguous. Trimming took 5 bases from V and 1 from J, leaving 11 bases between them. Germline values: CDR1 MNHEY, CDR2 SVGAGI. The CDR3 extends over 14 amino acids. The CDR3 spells CASSQTDPNTEAFF. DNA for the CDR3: TGTGCCAGCAGTCAAACAGATCCGAACACTGAAGCTTTCTTT.

The CDR3 here is CASSLGGEKLFF. The CDR3 region has the DNA TGTGCCAGCAGCTTAGGAGGAGAAAAACTGTTTTTT. The chain uses TRBV7-6 and TRBJ1-4, with D unclear. Trimming shortened V by 1 base and J by 8 bases, and 5 bases separated the two germline ends. CDR1 is SGHVS and CDR2 is FNYEAQ in the germline V gene. The CDR3 is 12 residues long.

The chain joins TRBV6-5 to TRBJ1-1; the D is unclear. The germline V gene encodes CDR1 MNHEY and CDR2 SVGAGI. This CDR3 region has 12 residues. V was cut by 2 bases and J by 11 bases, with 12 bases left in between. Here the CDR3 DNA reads TGTGCCAGCAGTTACCTCCCGGGGTATGCTTTCTTT. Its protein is CASSYLPGYAFF.

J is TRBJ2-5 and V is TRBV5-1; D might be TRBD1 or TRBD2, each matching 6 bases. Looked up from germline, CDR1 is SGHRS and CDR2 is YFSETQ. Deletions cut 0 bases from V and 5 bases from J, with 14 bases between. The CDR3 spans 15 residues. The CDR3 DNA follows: TGCGCCAGCAGCTTGGGAAGGCGGGACATTGAGACCCAGTACTTC. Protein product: CASSLGRRDIETQYF.

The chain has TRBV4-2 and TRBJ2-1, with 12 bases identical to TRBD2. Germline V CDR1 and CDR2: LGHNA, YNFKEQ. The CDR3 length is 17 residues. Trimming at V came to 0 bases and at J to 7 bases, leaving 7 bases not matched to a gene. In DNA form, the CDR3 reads TGTGCCAGCAGCCAAGATGGGCTAGCGGGGGGGCTTAATGAGCAGTTCTTC. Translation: CASSQDGLAGGLNEQFF.

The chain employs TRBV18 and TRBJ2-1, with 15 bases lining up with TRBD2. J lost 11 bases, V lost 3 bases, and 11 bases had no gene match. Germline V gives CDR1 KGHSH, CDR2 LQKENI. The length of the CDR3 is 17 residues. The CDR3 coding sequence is TGTGCCAGCTCACCCCTCGGGACTAGCGGGGGGAACCCCCAGCAGTTCTTC. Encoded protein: CASSPLGTSGGNPQQFF.